These 2 T cell receptor beta chains share one sample of origin, sequenced in a study of OX40 agonist ivuxolimab in advanced cancers. TCRdb's table, derived via immunoSEQ multiplex PCR, lists solely in-frame clones and lacks some. This sample has roughly 48,000 clones, with 85% to 90% found just once. The sample here was CD4+ or CD8+ T cells sorted from blood, taken in a trial of the OX40 agonist ivuxolimab. Every receptor here comes from an adult with an advanced solid tumor such as melanoma, head and neck, liver or kidney cancer.

V gene TRBV6-5 combines with J gene TRBJ2-7; possible D gene TRBD1, 5 bases. The CDR3 length is 13 residues. Trimming removed 2 bases from V and 6 bases from J, with 11 bases in between. Germline values: CDR1 MNHEY, CDR2 SVGAGI. Written as DNA, the CDR3 is TGTGCCAGCAGTTACGAAGGGGCCAGCGAGCAGTACTTC. It yields the protein CASSYEGASEQYF.

This clone was recorded only once. The V and J genes are TRBV4-3 and TRBJ1-3; D is unclear. This CDR3 spans 15 amino acids. Germline loops: CDR1 LGHNA, CDR2 YSLEER. Deletions cut 6 bases from V and 0 bases from J, with 12 bases between. For the CDR3, the DNA is TGCGCCAGCAGACCGGACCGTGCCTCTGGAAACACCATATATTTT. Translation: CASRPDRASGNTIYF.